This T cell receptor (beta chain) was captured in a study of blood T cell repertoires in COVID-19 (dated by TCRdb to between 2020 and 2021). In the study overall: Samples covering the acute and convalescent phases of COVID-19 were provided by collaborators in the United States, Italy and Spain. The prospective study material was composed of cDNA or gDNA derived from T cells, B-cell-depleted T cells, or PBMCs. The dataset comprised deeply sampled blood TCRbeta repertoires from subjects exposed to, actively infected with, or recovered from COVID-19. The repertoires were released in a freely available public database meant as a resource for research on the immune response to SARS-CoV-2. The samples were drawn from two sources: the first 160 participants of the ongoing ImmuneRACE study, and 950 to 1,500 subjects contributed by 6 global collaborators. A de-identified subject ID, COVID-19 status, age in years and sex were almost always included in the sample metadata. Where HLA class I and class II types were available, the types were taken from metadata supplied by the sample provider, not from assay-based typing. Results the study describes overall, beyond this receptor: How much clinical and demographic metadata was included differed by source and by participant, and the metadata was provided uncurated.

Looking up the germline V gene (reference sequence) yields CDR1 LNHDA and CDR2 SQIVND. The cysteine opens and the phenylalanine closes a CDR3 of 14 amino acids. Only CDR3 DNA is held: 42 bases, read in frame from base 1. V drops 3 bases and J drops 5 bases, leaving 11 bases in between. About this clone: Its antigen is still unknown. Base qualities are not recorded, but no much larger clone differs from it by a single base.

Enrolling through a virtual design, the prospective study's participants ranged in age from about 18 to 100 years and lived across 24 United States geographic areas. In the prospective study, participants were assigned to cohorts based on the clinical history participants reported in a screening survey and a study questionnaire. Recovered participants in ImmuneRACE Cohort 3 were defined as having two consecutive negative NP/OP PCR tests, clearance from a healthcare professional, or resolution of symptoms. In the prospective study, mobile phlebotomists collected whole blood, serum and a nasopharyngeal or oropharyngeal swab from each participant. Participants in the prospective study had the option to provide additional blood draws and questionnaires over an approximately 2-month period. Blood samples from the prospective study were shipped frozen or at room temperature prior to DNA extraction. TCRbeta CDR3 regions were amplified from genomic DNA by means of the immunoSEQ Assay, a bias-controlled multiplex PCR. The published analysis was carried out like this. The number of nucleated cells in each sample was estimated from the amplification of reference gene primers within the assay. To quantify the absolute abundance of each unique TCRbeta CDR3 rearrangement, sequence reads were collapsed and filtered. For each sample, productive Simpson clonality was calculated by taking the square root of Simpson's diversity index across productive rearrangements. Not all clones reach the TCRdb copy of this immuneACCESS table, which keeps in-frame sequences only. Checked studies attribute under half of the gap to unresolved V genes and leave the rest unexplained. V, J and clone size reflect that table, while D and trimming were determined from the DNA. This sample comprises 200,000 to 250,000 clones, about four fifths of them detected only once. The ten most abundant clones make up 3% to 3.5% of the sample.

This TCR came from a woman in her fifties or sixties who had recovered from COVID-19. The chain joins TRBV19 to TRBJ1-3; TRBD1 is a weak D gene call, 5 bases matching. The sample taken for sequencing was PBMCs or T cells enriched from blood (not recorded which). The sequenced DNA: TGTGCCAGTAGTATGAGCAGGGATCGAAACACCATATATTTT. The encoded protein is CASSMSRDRNTIYF.